Below, 25 T cell receptor beta chains from the same sample are listed, as sequenced in a study of T cells in Graves' hyperthyroidism and ophthalmopathy. TCR beta CDR3 region amplification was performed from RNA transcripts. Initially, a first-round RT-PCR of the TCR CDR3 employed the HTBI primer set. MiXCR was run by TCRdb on the multiplex PCR reads, yielding one entry per CDR3 protein. Here the sample spans under 750,000 distinct CDR3 sequences, roughly 20% being singletons. Source material: blood. The receptors derive from a woman between 50 and 59 years old with Graves' hyperthyroidism that later progressed to Graves' ophthalmopathy.

The table lists this clonotype with many counts. The V and J genes are TRBV13 and TRBJ1-1; no reliable D call. V was shortened by 6 bases and J by 1 base, with 15 bases between the two germline ends. The CDR3 contains 15 residues. Germline CDR1 and CDR2: PRHDT and FYEKMQ (reference sequence). The CDR3 loop reads CASSPGVGRNTEAFF. CDR3 bases: TGTGCCAGCAGTCCCGGGGTCGGGCGGAACACTGAAGCTTTCTTT.

The genes are TRBV15 and TRBJ2-1, with 8 bases matching TRBD1. CDR3 length equals 15 residues. The junction had 4 bases not matched to a gene; V was cut back by 5 bases and J by 1 base. Germline V lookup: CDR1 LNHNV, CDR2 YYDKDF (reference sequence). The CDR3 reads CATSGQGGSYNEQFF. The CDR3 nucleotides are TGTGCCACCAGCGGACAGGGTGGGTCCTACAATGAGCAGTTCTTC.

A few counts support this clonotype. The chain recombines TRBV14 with TRBJ2-1, with a tentative D call TRBD2 (6 bases). The CDR3 has 15 residues. V was shortened by 4 bases and J by 2 bases, with 12 bases between the two germline ends. CDR1 is SGHDN, CDR2 FVKESK, per germline. The CDR3 sequence is CASSRDWGTYNEQFF. The CDR3 region has the DNA TGTGCCAGCAGCCGGGACTGGGGGACCTACAATGAGCAGTTCTTC.

This CDR3 reads CASSPTSGLIYTDTQYF. The CDR3 region has the DNA TGTGCCAGCAGTCCTACTAGCGGGCTGATCTACACAGATACGCAGTATTTT. The chain combines TRBV13 with TRBJ2-3, with 9 bases fitting TRBD2. Germline lookup yields CDR1 PRHDT and CDR2 FYEKMQ (reference sequence). The CDR3 covers 17 residues. J gave up 2 bases and V 6 bases, and 12 bases lay outside the gene matches.

There are many counts of this clonotype. The V and J genes are TRBV18 and TRBJ1-5, with 8 positions matching TRBD1. From germline, CDR1 is KGHSH and CDR2 LQKENI. V was clipped by 4 bases and J by 4 bases; unmatched bases: 9. The CDR3 loop spans 16 amino acids. The CDR3 DNA is TGTGCCAGCTCACTTTCAGTCCGGGACAGGAATCAGCCCCAGCATTTT. Translation gives CASSLSVRDRNQPQHF.

This clonotype was detected a few times. The rearrangement links TRBV29-1 to TRBJ1-1, with D perhaps matching TRBD1 (5 bases). The CDR3 runs 12 residues. V was pared by 7 bases and J by 1 base, with 10 bases between. Germline V gene data show CDR1 as SQVTM and CDR2 as ANQGSEA. CDR3 protein: CSAGTGNTEAFF. The CDR3 DNA reads as TGCAGCGCCGGGACTGGGAACACTGAAGCTTTCTTT. Full variable domain (rest looked up from reference TRBV29-1 and TRBJ1-1): SAVISQKPSRDICQRGTSLTIQCQVDSQVTMMFWYRQQPGQSLTLIATANQGSEATYESGFVIDKFPISRPNLTFSTLTVSNMSPEDSSIYLCSAGTGNTEAFFGQGTRLTVV.

The table lists this clonotype with a few counts. The J gene is TRBJ1-5, the V gene TRBV2; no definite D call. The CDR3 has 15 residues. CDR1 SNHLY and CDR2 FYNNEI come from the germline V gene. Trimming removed 2 bases at V and 2 bases at J, with 10 bases between. CDR3 in DNA: TGTGCCAGCAGTGAATTTACGAGGGGCAATCAGCCCCAGCATTTT. Translated, it gives CASSEFTRGNQPQHF.

This clonotype was detected a few times. The gene calls are TRBV7-9 and TRBJ1-1, with D maybe TRBD1 (5 bases). CDR3 length equals 16 residues. V lost 6 bases and J lost 1, with 18 bases in between. Germline V lookup: CDR1 SEHNR, CDR2 FQNEAQ (reference sequence). The DNA of the CDR3 is TGTGCCAGCAGGCTAGGTTCAGGGCAACCGAACACTGAAGCTTTCTTT. Encoded protein: CASRLGSGQPNTEAFF. The whole variable domain, remainder taken from reference TRBV7-9 and TRBJ1-1, is DTGVSQNPRHKITKRGQNVTFRCDPISEHNRLYWYRQTLGQGPEFLTYFQNEAQLEKSRLLSDRFSAERPKGSFSTLEIQRTEQGDSAMYLCASRLGSGQPNTEAFFGQGTRLTVV.

This chain connects TRBV9 to TRBJ1-1, with 9 bases identical to TRBD1. In germline, CDR1 is SGDLS, CDR2 YYNGEE. V lost 0 bases and J lost 11; bases outside the gene matches: 8. This CDR3 comprises 14 residues. The CDR3 region is CASSVDSDRGSAFF. The CDR3 coding sequence is TGTGCCAGCAGCGTAGATTCGGACAGGGGAAGCGCTTTCTTT.

Concerning this clonotype itself: The junction shows a germline mismatch at one end, possibly a read error. The chain links TRBV7-2 to TRBJ2-6; D ambiguous. The germline V gene encodes CDR1 SGHTA and CDR2 FQGNSA. There are 15 residues in the CDR3. The CDR3 DNA follows: TGTGCCAACAGCTTTGTGGTCTCTGGGGCCAACGTCCTGACTTTC. This encodes CANSFVVSGANVLTF.

The table lists this clonotype with many counts. V is TRBV5-1 and J is TRBJ2-2; tentative D call: TRBD1 (5 bases). CDR1 and CDR2 (germline): SGHRS, YFSETQ. The length of the CDR3 is 16 residues. V lost 0 bases to trimming and J lost 0 bases, with 9 bases between them. The CDR3 loop reads CASSLAARANTGELFF. The CDR3 DNA follows: TGCGCCAGCAGCTTGGCCGCCAGGGCGAACACCGGGGAGCTGTTTTTT. Complete variable domain (other parts from reference TRBV5-1 and TRBJ2-2): KAGVTQTPRYLIKTRGQQVTLSCSPISGHRSVSWYQQTPGQGLQFLFEYFSETQRNKGNFPGRFSGRQFSNSRSEMNVSTLELGDSALYLCASSLAARANTGELFFGEGSRLTVL.

This clonotype was recorded at least ten times. This chain links TRBV5-1 with TRBJ2-1, with D possibly matching TRBD1 (6 bases). The CDR3 sequence is 15 residues long. V was pared by 0 bases and J by 8 bases, with 15 bases between. Germline V gene lookup returns CDR1 SGHRS and CDR2 YFSETQ. DNA for the CDR3: TGCGCCAGCAGCTTGGAAGCAGGGGTGGTCGATGAGCAGTTCTTC. Protein product: CASSLEAGVVDEQFF.

Ten or more counts support this clonotype. DNA of the CDR3: TGTGCCAGCAGCCAAGACAGCGTCACAGATACGCAGTATTTT. This sequence encodes CASSQDSVTDTQYF. The V call is TRBV11-2, the J call TRBJ2-3; a possible D gene is TRBD1 (5 bases). Germline CDR1 SGHAT, CDR2 FQNNGV. V was pared by 5 bases and J by 2 bases, with 11 bases between. The length of the CDR3 is 14 residues.

Regarding this clonotype: With a much larger clone just one base away, this may be a read error. The DNA of the CDR3 is TGTGCCAGCAGCTTAGCGGCAGGGGTCGGCACCGAGGAGCTGTTTTTT. The encoded protein is CASSLAAGVGTEELFF. The genes are TRBV7-2 and TRBJ2-2; D is possibly TRBD1 (6 bases). CDR1 and CDR2 from the germline V gene are SGHTA and FQGNSA. This CDR3 region has 16 residues. Variable domain in full (rest from reference TRBV7-2 and TRBJ2-2): GAGVSQSPSNKVTEKGKDVELRCDPISGHTALYWYRQSLGQGLEFLIYFQGNSAPDKSGLPSDRFSAERTGGSVSTLTIQRTQQEDSAVYLCASSLAAGVGTEELFFGEGSRLTVL.

The chain joins TRBV6-1 to TRBJ2-3; TRBD1 aligns across 7 bases. The CDR3 runs to 15 residues. J gave up 1 base and V 5 bases, and 6 bases lay outside the gene matches. Looked up from germline, CDR1 is MNHNS and CDR2 is SASEGT. The CDR3 protein is CASSPIGQGTDTQYF. In DNA form, the CDR3 reads TGTGCCAGCAGTCCGATAGGACAGGGCACAGATACGCAGTATTTT.

This clonotype has more than one count but fewer than ten. The gene calls are TRBV27 and TRBJ2-1; 8 nucleotides line up with TRBD1. Looked up from germline, CDR1 is MNHEY and CDR2 is SMNVEV (reference sequence). The V gene end was trimmed by 5 bases and the J gene end by 8 bases; junction bases not matched to a gene: 2. This CDR3 comprises 12 residues. The CDR3 DNA reads TGTGCCAGCAGTGGACAGGGCGATGAGCAGTTCTTC. Amino acid sequence: CASSGQGDEQFF.

The rearrangement uses TRBV12-3 or TRBV12-4 and TRBJ2-7, with TRBD1 identical over 9 bases. The junction had 9 bases not matched to a gene; V was cut back by 6 bases and J by 6 bases. The CDR3 has 14 amino acids. This CDR3 is CASRNGQGLAEQYF. CDR3 in DNA: TGTGCCAGCAGGAACGGACAGGGGCTTGCCGAGCAGTACTTC.

In its sample, this clonotype was seen a few times. The chain couples TRBV12-3 or TRBV12-4 to TRBJ1-4; 12 nucleotides line up with TRBD1. Trimming removed 5 bases from V and 4 bases from J; junction bases left unmatched: 5. The CDR3 runs to 16 residues. CDR3 DNA: TGTGCCAGCAGTGCCGGGACAGGGGGCCTTAATGAAAAACTGTTTTTT. Amino acids: CASSAGTGGLNEKLFF.

This clonotype has at least ten counts. The chain uses TRBV11-2 and TRBJ1-2; unclear D gene. The CDR3 totals 13 residues. Germline V gene lookup returns CDR1 SGHAT and CDR2 FQNNGV. The V end was cut by 3 bases, the J end by 2 bases, with 7 bases between. CDR3 DNA: TGTGCCAGCAGCTTCGAACAGAACTATGGCTACACCTTC. Translating it yields CASSFEQNYGYTF. Complete variable domain (other parts from reference TRBV11-2 and TRBJ1-2): EAGVAQSPRYKIIEKRQSVAFWCNPISGHATLYWYQQILGQGPKLLIQFQNNGVVDDSQLPKDRFSAERLKGVDSTLKIQPAKLEDSAVYLCASSFEQNYGYTFGSGTRLTVV.

This clonotype has at least ten counts. DNA of the CDR3: TGTGCCAGCAGCTTAGGCCGGTTGGCGTCCCAAGAGACCCAGTACTTC. It specifies CASSLGRLASQETQYF. V and J are TRBV13 and TRBJ2-5; D uncertain. Germline CDR1 reads PRHDT; CDR2 reads FYEKMQ (reference sequence). There are 16 residues in the CDR3. V lost 0 bases to trimming and J lost 1 base, with 12 bases between them.

V is TRBV19 and J is TRBJ2-3; 8 bases are a match to TRBD2. The CDR3 runs to 14 residues. J gave up 4 bases and V 3 bases, and 3 bases lay outside the gene matches. The germline gives CDR1 LNHDA, CDR2 SQIVND (reference sequence). The CDR3 sequence: CASSIGLASDTQYF. In DNA form, the CDR3 reads TGTGCCAGTAGTATCGGACTAGCTTCAGATACGCAGTATTTT.

This clonotype turned up a few times. A much bigger clone sits one base away, suggesting this may be a read error. This chain connects TRBV2 to TRBJ1-1; tentative D call: TRBD1 (5 bases). Germline V gives CDR1 SNHLY, CDR2 FYNNEI. The CDR3 is 16 residues long. The CDR3 region is CASSGTLGDLNTETFF. As DNA, the CDR3 is TGTGCCAGCAGTGGGACCCTAGGGGACCTGAACACTGAAACTTTCTTT.

This clonotype was detected a few times. The V and J genes are TRBV24-1 and TRBJ2-3; no clear D. CDR3 length equals 12 residues. Germline V gene sequence: CDR1 KGHDR, CDR2 SFDVKD. V gave up 4 bases and J gave up 10 bases, with 11 bases separating them. The CDR3 DNA is TGTGCCACCAGTGAGATAGGGCAGGCGCAGTATTTT. Amino acid sequence: CATSEIGQAQYF.

This chain uses TRBV27 with TRBJ2-7; D gene uncertain. The CDR3 spans 15 residues. Trimming left V 5 bases short and J 7 bases short, with 21 bases between. Germline lookup yields CDR1 MNHEY and CDR2 SMNVEV (reference sequence). The CDR3 DNA reads as TGTGCCAGCAGTCCTTCGACCGTACCGAAGGTGGAGCAGTACTTC. Its protein is CASSPSTVPKVEQYF.

The chain combines TRBV24-1 with TRBJ2-1; TRBD2 aligns across 12 bases. The CDR3 totals 17 residues. V lost 4 bases to trimming and J lost 3 bases; unmatched junction nucleotides: 6. Germline V gene sequence: CDR1 KGHDR, CDR2 SFDVKD. The CDR3 region is CATSETGTSGLYNEQFF. The CDR3, as DNA: TGTGCCACCAGTGAGACCGGGACTAGCGGGCTCTACAATGAGCAGTTCTTC.